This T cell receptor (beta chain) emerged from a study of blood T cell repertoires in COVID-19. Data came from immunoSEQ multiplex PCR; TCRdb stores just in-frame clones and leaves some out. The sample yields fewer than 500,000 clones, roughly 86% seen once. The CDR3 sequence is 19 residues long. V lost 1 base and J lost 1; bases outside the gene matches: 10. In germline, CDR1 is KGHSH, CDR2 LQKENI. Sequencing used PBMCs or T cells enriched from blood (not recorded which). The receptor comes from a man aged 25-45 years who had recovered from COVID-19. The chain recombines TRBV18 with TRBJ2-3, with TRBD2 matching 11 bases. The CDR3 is CASSPRLAGGGSGTDTQYF. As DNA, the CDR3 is TGTGCCAGCTCACCACGGCTAGCGGGGGGCGGATCTGGCACAGATACGCAGTATTTT.